These 27 T cell receptor beta chains came from one sample sequenced in a study of OX40 agonist ivuxolimab in advanced cancers. The table came from immunoSEQ multiplex PCR; TCRdb's copy has only in-frame clones and leaves some out. Altogether about 100,000 clones are present, 75% to 95% being singletons, with the ten largest covering about 0.49%. The sequences come from CD4+ or CD8+ T cells sorted from blood, collected in a trial of the OX40 agonist ivuxolimab. The receptors were sampled from an adult with an advanced solid tumor such as melanoma, head and neck, liver or kidney cancer.

The gene calls are TRBV18 and TRBJ2-5; perhaps TRBD2 as D (5 bases). V lost 3 bases and J lost 7, with 18 bases in between. The CDR3 loop spans 15 amino acids. CDR1 and CDR2 from the germline V gene are KGHSH and LQKENI. CDR3 protein: CASSPRTLRVGTQYF. The CDR3, as DNA: TGTGCCAGCTCACCTCGGACTCTGAGGGTCGGGACCCAGTACTTC.

The J gene is TRBJ2-4, the V gene TRBV5-4, with D tentatively TRBD1 or TRBD2 (5 bases each). In germline, CDR1 is SGHNT, CDR2 YYREEE (reference sequence). The CDR3 contains 16 residues. V lost 3 bases and J lost 3, with 16 bases in between. The DNA for the CDR3 is TGTGCCAGCAGCTCCCGGGACCGCTCGGTCAAAAACATTCAGTACTTC. It is translated as CASSSRDRSVKNIQYF.

V is TRBV11-3 and J is TRBJ1-1, with 11 bases lining up with TRBD1. CDR3 length: 14 residues. V shed 5 bases, J shed 6 bases, and the junction held 5 bases outside the gene matches. CDR1 is SGHNT and CDR2 is YENEEA in the germline V gene. CDR3 nucleotides: TGTGCCAGCAGCCTCGGACAGGGGGCGGCTGAAGCTTTCTTT. It translates to CASSLGQGAAEAFF.

The chain recombines TRBV4-1 with TRBJ1-5, with 11 bases lining up with TRBD1. The V and J ends lost 4 bases and 2 bases, in that order; junction bases with no gene match: 4. Germline CDR1 reads MGHRA; CDR2 reads YSYEKL. The CDR3 sequence is 16 residues long. CDR3 in DNA: TGCGCCAGCAGCCCGGGGACAGGGGGAGGCAATCAGCCCCAGCATTTT. As protein: CASSPGTGGGNQPQHF.

The chain couples TRBV28 to TRBJ1-1; D not certain. Germline V gene data show CDR1 as MDHEN and CDR2 as SYDVKM. V lost 2 bases and J 0 bases, leaving 10 bases between the germline ends. The length of the CDR3 is 15 residues. The CDR3: CASSLRHKMNTEAFF. The CDR3 DNA follows: TGTGCCAGCAGTTTACGACATAAGATGAACACTGAAGCTTTCTTT.

V usage is TRBV28 and J usage is TRBJ2-7, with TRBD2 matching over 7 bases. V dropped 2 bases and J dropped 3; count of bases not matched to a gene: 10. In germline, CDR1 is MDHEN, CDR2 SYDVKM. The CDR3 runs to 16 residues. CDR3 sequence (DNA): TGTGCCAGCAGTTTAATTTCGGGGGGACTACTCTACGAGCAGTACTTC. It specifies CASSLISGGLLYEQYF.

The gene calls are TRBV4-3 and TRBJ2-2; 10 bases map to TRBD2. CDR3 length equals 17 residues. V shed 2 bases, J shed 1 base, and the junction held 4 bases outside the gene matches. Germline-derived CDR1 and CDR2 are LGHNA and YSLEER. Here the CDR3 reads CASSQNTSGKNTGELFF. DNA for the CDR3: TGCGCCAGCAGCCAAAACACTAGCGGGAAGAACACCGGGGAGCTGTTTTTT.

This chain uses TRBV19 with TRBJ1-5; 9 bases are shared with TRBD1. This CDR3 has 16 residues. Germline CDR1 LNHDA, CDR2 SQIVND (reference sequence). V shed 3 bases and J 3 bases; nucleotides not matched to a gene: 6. CDR3 nucleotide sequence: TGTGCCAGTAGTATTAAGGGACAGGGAACCAATCAGCCCCAGCATTTT. It translates to CASSIKGQGTNQPQHF.

The chain joins TRBV16 to TRBJ1-2; 7 bases line up with TRBD1. Germline V lookup: CDR1 KGHSY, CDR2 FQNENV. The V gene end was trimmed by 0 bases and the J gene end by 4 bases; junction bases not matched to a gene: 2. The CDR3 consists of 14 residues. Here the CDR3 DNA reads TGTGCCAGCAGCCAATCTAGGGACAGCTATGGCTACACCTTC. Translation: CASSQSRDSYGYTF.

This clone was observed a few times. The chain carries TRBV5-1 and TRBJ1-5, with 7 positions matching TRBD1. The J segment lost 7 bases and the V segment lost 5 bases, leaving 6 bases of the junction unmatched. Germline-derived CDR1 and CDR2 are SGHRS and YFSETQ. This CDR3 has 13 amino acids. In DNA form, the CDR3 reads TGCGCCAGCAGTTCCACAGGGGACCAGCCCCAGCATTTT. This codes for CASSSTGDQPQHF.

This chain links TRBV6-1 with TRBJ1-5; tentative D call: TRBD1 (6 bases). The CDR3 spans 15 residues. CDR1 is MNHNS, CDR2 SASEGT, per germline. Between the trimmed V and J ends, which lost 10 bases and 1 base, there was a span of 17 bases. CDR3 sequence reads: CATRGGASSNQPQHF. CDR3 nucleotides: TGTGCCACTCGGGGGGGGGCCTCAAGCAATCAGCCCCAGCATTTT.

The V call is TRBV6-5, the J call TRBJ2-5; TRBD2 might be the D (7 bases). Per germline, CDR1 MNHEY and CDR2 SVGAGI. The V end lost 4 bases, the J end lost 2 bases, and 17 bases lay between the germline ends. This CDR3 has 16 residues. CDR3 DNA sequence: TGTGCCAGCAGTTGGGGAGGGGGGGGCCTTCAAGAGACCCAGTACTTC. Its protein is CASSWGGGGLQETQYF.

V is TRBV6-4 and J is TRBJ2-2; D call uncertain. Germline V lookup: CDR1 MRHNA, CDR2 SNTAGT. The V end was cut by 2 bases, the J end by 4 bases, with 8 bases between. CDR3 length equals 14 residues. The CDR3 sequence: CASSDVPGTGELFF. The CDR3 nucleotides read TGTGCCAGCAGTGACGTCCCGGGCACCGGGGAGCTGTTTTTT.

This clone was seen a handful of times. Within the sample, other DNA sequences also encode this same CDR3. The chain uses TRBV6-5 and TRBJ2-7, with D perhaps being TRBD1 or TRBD2 (5 bases each). V dropped 6 bases and J dropped 6 bases, with 9 bases sitting between them. Germline V CDR1 and CDR2: MNHEY, SVGAGI. The CDR3 has 11 amino acids. CDR3 nucleotides: TGTGCCAGCAGGTCTGGGGGCGAGCAGTACTTC. Protein sequence: CASRSGGEQYF.

The V gene is TRBV19, the J gene TRBJ1-5; unclear D gene. The CDR3 runs to 13 residues. The germline V gene has CDR1 LNHDA and CDR2 SQIVND (reference sequence). The V end lost 1 base, the J end lost 7 bases, and 8 bases lay between the germline ends. The CDR3 sequence is CASSIVIQQPQHF. The CDR3 nucleotides are TGTGCCAGTAGTATAGTAATTCAACAGCCCCAGCATTTT.

The CDR3 sequence: CAWSASRGSGYTF. The CDR3 bases are TGTGCCTGGAGTGCGTCCAGGGGTAGCGGCTACACCTTC. The chain uses TRBV30 and TRBJ1-2; maybe TRBD1 (6 bases). Germline V lookup: CDR1 GTSNPN, CDR2 SVGIG (reference sequence). V dropped 1 base and J dropped 8 bases, with 14 bases sitting between them. The CDR3 sequence is 13 residues long.

This chain uses TRBV2 with TRBJ1-4, with D possibly being TRBD1 (6 bases). Germline values: CDR1 SNHLY, CDR2 FYNNEI. The ends were cut back, 7 bases at V and 10 bases at J, with 16 bases in the middle. CDR3 length equals 13 residues. Here the CDR3 reads CASNRDGRGKLFF. CDR3 coding DNA: TGTGCCAGCAACAGGGACGGACGAGGAAAACTGTTTTTT.

The chain employs TRBV5-4 and TRBJ2-3; 7 bases are a match to TRBD2. Germline CDR1 and CDR2: SGHNT and YYREEE (reference sequence). The J segment lost 3 bases and the V segment lost 6 bases, leaving 4 bases of the junction unmatched. The CDR3 is 13 residues long. CDR3 protein: CASNPGGTDTQYF. The CDR3 coding sequence is TGTGCCAGCAACCCCGGGGGGACAGATACGCAGTATTTT. Full variable domain (missing parts from reference TRBV5-4 and TRBJ2-3): ETGVTQSPTHLIKTRGQQVTLRCSSQSGHNTVSWYQQALGQGPQFIFQYYREEENGRGNFPPRFSGLQFPNYSSELNVNALELDDSALYLCASNPGGTDTQYFGPGTRLTVL.

In DNA, the CDR3 is TGTGCCACCAAGGGTCGTTTGGGTTCTCAGCCCCAGCATTTT. Translated: CATKGRLGSQPQHF. The chain combines TRBV28 with TRBJ1-5; D remains unclear. The CDR3 contains 14 residues. V was pared by 10 bases and J by 6 bases, with 19 bases between. Germline V CDR1 and CDR2: MDHEN, SYDVKM.

This sequence joins TRBV7-2 and TRBJ2-7; 10 nucleotides match TRBD2. The CDR3 extends over 14 amino acids. Germline values: CDR1 SGHTA, CDR2 FQGNSA. With V trimmed by 5 bases and J by 2 bases, 3 bases remained unmatched. CDR3 sequence: CASSRTSGTYEQYF. CDR3 DNA: TGTGCCAGCAGCCGGACTAGCGGAACCTACGAGCAGTACTTC. The variable domain in full, completed from reference TRBV7-2 and TRBJ2-7, reads GAGVSQSPSNKVTEKGKDVELRCDPISGHTALYWYRQSLGQGLEFLIYFQGNSAPDKSGLPSDRFSAERTGGSVSTLTIQRTQQEDSAVYLCASSRTSGTYEQYFGPGTRLTVT.

The gene calls are TRBV29-1 and TRBJ2-2, with D unresolved. The V end was cut by 3 bases, the J end by 4 bases, with 9 bases between. This CDR3 has 13 amino acids. Germline V CDR1 and CDR2: SQVTM, ANQGSEA. CDR3 in amino acids: CSVDVALTGELFF. The CDR3 DNA follows: TGCAGCGTTGACGTCGCTCTCACCGGGGAGCTGTTTTTT.

This chain connects TRBV4-3 to TRBJ2-2; possible D gene TRBD2, 5 bases. Germline CDR1 and CDR2: LGHNA and YSLEER. V gave up 0 bases and J gave up 1 base, with 15 bases separating them. This CDR3 region has 18 residues. CDR3 sequence reads: CASSQEDTRGGNTGELFF. The CDR3 DNA follows: TGCGCCAGCAGCCAAGAGGATACTCGGGGTGGGAACACCGGGGAGCTGTTTTTT.

The gene calls are TRBV7-2 and TRBJ2-7; 10 positions agree with TRBD1. J gave up 1 base and V 7 bases, and 7 bases lay outside the gene matches. Germline V gene data show CDR1 as SGHTA and CDR2 as FQGNSA. This CDR3 spans 15 amino acids. CDR3 coding DNA: TGTGCCAGCAAGAGAAGGGGACAGGGGTCCTACGAGCAGTACTTC. Residues: CASKRRGQGSYEQYF.

The chain has TRBV9 and TRBJ2-5; 10 nucleotides align to TRBD2. CDR3 length: 17 amino acids. V lost 0 bases and J lost 4; bases outside the gene matches: 9. The germline gives CDR1 SGDLS, CDR2 YYNGEE. The CDR3 is CASSVGFTSGITETQYF. The CDR3 DNA reads TGTGCCAGCAGCGTAGGGTTCACTAGCGGGATCACAGAGACCCAGTACTTC.

The chain uses TRBV29-1 and TRBJ2-5; TRBD2 matches at 8 bases. Trimming removed 6 bases from V and 5 bases from J; junction bases left unmatched: 8. This CDR3 contains 13 residues. The germline CDR1 and CDR2 sequences are SQVTM and ANQGSEA. CDR3 residues: CSVVRRGGETQYF. In DNA, the CDR3 is TGCAGCGTAGTCCGCCGGGGGGGGGAGACCCAGTACTTC.

The V and J genes are TRBV11-2 and TRBJ2-3, with 15 bases aligning to TRBD2. Trimming at V came to 4 bases and at J to 5 bases, leaving 10 bases not matched to a gene. Germline V gives CDR1 SGHAT, CDR2 FQNNGV. This CDR3 has 18 residues. For the CDR3, the DNA is TGTGCCAGCAGCTCTCATCGACCGGGACTAGCGGGAGGAGATACGCAGTATTTT. Amino acids: CASSSHRPGLAGGDTQYF.

With respect to this clone: No DNA is shown, since the ends of the CDR3 on it are uncertain; the CDR3 is the one TCRdb lists. The chain employs TRBV28 and TRBJ1-2; no check of the table's D call, TRBD1, against the DNA was made. A total of 14 residues make up the CDR3, ends included. CDR1 and CDR2 (germline): MDHEN, SYDVKM. The CDR3 region is CASILDRQLAGYTF.